This T cell receptor (beta chain) was profiled in a study of CD8+CD57+ T cells in acquired aplastic anemia. This CDR3 region has 11 residues. Germline CDR1 and CDR2: LNHDA and SQIVND (reference sequence). V was clipped by 3 bases and J by 8 bases, with 7 bases between them. Patients selected for sequencing had displayed CD8+CD57+ cell expansion by flow cytometry. TCR beta VDJ and CDR3 profiles were obtained from a genomic DNA template. Each CDR3 protein is one row after TCRdb ran MiXCR on the reads. The sample lists 260,000 or so distinct CDR3 sequences, about 44% occurring once. In its sample, this clonotype was seen many times.

The V gene is TRBV19, the J gene TRBJ1-2; perhaps TRBD1 as D (5 bases). Sample: sorted CD4+, CD8+, or CD8+CD57+ T cells (not recorded which) from PBMCs. This TCR was recovered from a human donor with aplastic anemia. CDR3: CASSIGGGYTF. The CDR3 DNA sequence: TGTGCCAGTAGTATTGGGGGAGGCTACACCTTC.